This TCR beta chain was found in a study of CD8+CD57+ T cells in acquired aplastic anemia. Study information: 3.2 ug was the average amount of DNA from sorted CD4+ and CD8+ cells. The study obtained 9.5 million to 12 million reads on average for CD4+ cells from healthy donors. General study points: It was found that almost 30 CD8+ CDR3 sequences were shared between patients and controls.

Genomic DNA served as template for TCR beta VDJ and CDR3 profiling. TCRdb re-analysed the reads in MiXCR, keeping a single row per CDR3 protein. Of about 400,000 distinct CDR3 sequences in the sample, around 68% are singletons; the top ten hold under 5%. Counting both end residues, the CDR3 totals 16 amino acids. The germline V gene encodes CDR1 LNHNV and CDR2 YYDKDF (reference sequence). Points on this clonotype: As yet, its antigen is unknown. The CDR3 does not close with the conserved phenylalanine or tryptophan, likely indicating a read error. Because the CDR3's place on the DNA is in doubt, the DNA is left out and the CDR3 is given as listed by TCRdb.

Input material: sorted CD4+, CD8+, or CD8+CD57+ T cells (not recorded which) from PBMCs. The origin of this receptor is a human donor in good health, serving as a control. This chain uses TRBV15 with TRBJ1-5. The CDR3 loop reads CATSRGLAGGLGAPQY.